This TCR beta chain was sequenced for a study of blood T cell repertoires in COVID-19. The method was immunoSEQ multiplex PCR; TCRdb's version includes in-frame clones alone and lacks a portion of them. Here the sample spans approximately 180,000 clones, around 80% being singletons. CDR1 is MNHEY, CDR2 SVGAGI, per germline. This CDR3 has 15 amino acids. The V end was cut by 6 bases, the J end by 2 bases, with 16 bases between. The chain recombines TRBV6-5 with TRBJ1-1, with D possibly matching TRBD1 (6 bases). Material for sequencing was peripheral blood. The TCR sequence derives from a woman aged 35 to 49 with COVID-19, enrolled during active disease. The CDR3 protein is CASRLPGHPNTEAFF. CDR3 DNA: TGTGCCAGCAGGCTCCCGGGACACCCAAACACTGAAGCTTTCTTT.